A single sample is the source of the 32 T cell receptor beta chains below, sequenced in a study of T cell responses to AZD1222 COVID-19 vaccine (dated by TCRdb to the early 2020s). Library preparation was by the immunoSEQ multiplex PCR assay. TCRdb took this table from immuneACCESS and kept in-frame rearrangements with V and J called. Such tables lack part of the clones; where checked against another copy, unresolved V genes explain under half of the gap, and the rest is unexplained. This sample has about 130,000 clones in its table, and 85% to 90% of those were observed once. The leading ten clones occupy under 2.5% of the sample. The sample's time point label is to be understood as: baseline before first vaccination. The sample here was peripheral blood, taken on day 0 of AZD1222 vaccination. The receptors were gathered from an adult in good health.

The J gene is TRBJ2-1, the V gene TRBV5-1; 7 bases align to TRBD2. The J segment lost 5 bases and the V segment lost 0 bases, leaving 2 bases of the junction unmatched. The CDR3 is 14 residues long. The germline V gene has CDR1 SGHRS and CDR2 YFSETQ. The CDR3 loop reads CASSLATSNNEQFF. The DNA of the CDR3 is TGCGCCAGCAGCTTGGCGACTAGCAACAATGAGCAGTTCTTC.

The rearrangement links TRBV11-2 to TRBJ2-5; TRBD2 agrees at 8 bases. Trimming took 5 bases from V and 4 from J; bases not matched to a gene: 12. Germline V gene lookup returns CDR1 SGHAT and CDR2 FQNNGV. The CDR3 contains 16 residues. CDR3 coding DNA: TGTGCCAGCAGCCCCTGGAGCGCCGGGAGGGGAGAGACCCAGTACTTC. This encodes CASSPWSAGRGETQYF. The variable domain in full, completed from reference TRBV11-2 and TRBJ2-5, reads EAGVAQSPRYKIIEKRQSVAFWCNPISGHATLYWYQQILGQGPKLLIQFQNNGVVDDSQLPKDRFSAERLKGVDSTLKIQPAKLEDSAVYLCASSPWSAGRGETQYFGPGTRLLVL.

The gene calls are TRBV11-2 and TRBJ1-6; the match to TRBD1 covers 10 bases. The CDR3 contains 16 residues. From germline, CDR1 is SGHAT and CDR2 FQNNGV. V shed 5 bases, J shed 6 bases, and the junction held 7 bases outside the gene matches. The CDR3 DNA sequence: TGTGCCAGCAGCGCCCTGACAGGGGGCCGTAATTCACCCCTCCACTTT. Its translation is CASSALTGGRNSPLHF.

The J gene is TRBJ2-3, the V gene TRBV4-3; weak D call: TRBD1 (5 bases). Per the germline V gene, CDR1 is LGHNA and CDR2 is YSLEER. Between the trimmed V and J ends, which lost 0 bases and 2 bases, there was a span of 12 bases. This CDR3 contains 16 residues. The CDR3 DNA follows: TGCGCCAGCAGCCAAGATGGGCAGGGTCTCACAGATACGCAGTATTTT. This sequence encodes CASSQDGQGLTDTQYF.

This rearrangement joins TRBV16 to TRBJ1-1; D remains ambiguous. Between the trimmed V and J ends, which lost 1 base and 4 bases, there was a span of 10 bases. This CDR3 contains 14 residues. Germline CDR1 reads KGHSY; CDR2 reads FQNENV. The CDR3 protein is CASSQFPQGTEAFF. As DNA, the CDR3 is TGTGCCAGCAGCCAATTTCCACAAGGCACTGAAGCTTTCTTT. The full variable domain, in which reference TRBV16 and TRBJ1-1 provide the parts outside the CDR3, is GEEVAQTPKHLVRGEGQKAKLYCAPIKGHSYVFWYQQVLKNEFKFLISFQNENVFDETGMPKERFSAKCLPNSPCSLEIQATKLEDSAVYFCASSQFPQGTEAFFGQGTRLTVV.

This rearrangement joins TRBV2 to TRBJ1-2; 7 bases are a match to TRBD1. J lost 8 bases, V lost 5 bases, and 11 bases had no gene match. In germline, CDR1 is SNHLY, CDR2 FYNNEI. The CDR3 sequence is 14 residues long. The CDR3 bases are TGTGCCAGCAGTCAGACAGGGCGAGGAGAGGGCTACACCTTC. As protein: CASSQTGRGEGYTF.

This sequence joins TRBV19 and TRBJ2-1; no clear D. Germline V CDR1 and CDR2: LNHDA, SQIVND (reference sequence). The CDR3 length is 13 residues. V gave up 9 bases and J gave up 8 bases, with 17 bases separating them. DNA for the CDR3: TGTGCCAGCTCACGGTCCTTGGGTCATGAGCAGTTCTTC. Translating gives CASSRSLGHEQFF.

The J gene is TRBJ2-6, the V gene TRBV10-1; possible D gene TRBD1, 5 bases. Trimming pared 5 bases from V and 0 bases from J, leaving 14 bases between. The CDR3 has 17 amino acids. CDR1 and CDR2 (germline): WNHNN, SYGVQD (reference sequence). In DNA, the CDR3 is TGCGCCAGCAGTATGACAGTAACCCCCTCTGGGGCCAACGTCCTGACTTTC. This encodes CASSMTVTPSGANVLTF.

The V call is TRBV19, the J call TRBJ2-5; possibly TRBD1 or TRBD2 for D (5 bases each). With 5 bases removed from V and 5 bases from J, the gap between germline ends came to 21 bases. The germline V gene has CDR1 LNHDA and CDR2 SQIVND (reference sequence). The CDR3 sequence is 16 residues long. CDR3 sequence reads: CASSPPSKGPRETQYF. DNA for the CDR3: TGTGCCAGTAGTCCGCCATCAAAGGGACCACGGGAGACCCAGTACTTC.

The table lists this clone with a count of one. This chain uses TRBV6-2 or TRBV6-3 with TRBJ2-1, with TRBD1 identical over 9 bases. CDR3 size: 15 residues. Germline V gene lookup returns CDR1 MNHEY and CDR2 SVGEGT. With V trimmed by 5 bases and J by 4 bases, 6 bases remained unmatched. Here the CDR3 reads CASSLGTGRYNEQFF. The CDR3 DNA sequence: TGTGCCAGCAGTCTCGGGACAGGGAGATACAATGAGCAGTTCTTC.

The rearrangement uses TRBV24-1 and TRBJ1-2; TRBD1 aligns across 7 bases. This CDR3 region has 11 residues. Germline loops: CDR1 KGHDR, CDR2 SFDVKD. The CDR3 DNA reads TGTGACAGGGGTGGAGACTATGGCTACACCTTC. This encodes CDRGGDYGYTF.

The V call is TRBV6-5, the J call TRBJ2-5; D possibly corresponds to TRBD2 (5 bases). V lost 8 bases, J lost 1 base, and 11 bases lay in between. Germline V lookup: CDR1 MNHEY, CDR2 SVGAGI. The CDR3 runs to 13 residues. This CDR3 reads CASAADFQETQYF. CDR3 DNA: TGTGCCAGCGCGGCGGACTTCCAAGAGACCCAGTACTTC.

This clone has just a few counts. V is TRBV6-1 and J is TRBJ1-2; D is undetermined. The CDR3 extends over 14 amino acids. Germline lookup yields CDR1 MNHNS and CDR2 SASEGT. With 1 base removed from V and 2 bases from J, the gap between germline ends came to 8 bases. The CDR3 DNA reads TGTGCCAGCAGTGAAGGGACGCAGAACTATGGCTACACCTTC. Residues: CASSEGTQNYGYTF.

This chain connects TRBV13 to TRBJ1-5; 10 positions match TRBD1. The CDR3 spans 15 residues. V lost 5 bases to trimming and J lost 6 bases; unmatched junction nucleotides: 7. Germline assignment: CDR1 PRHDT and CDR2 FYEKMQ (reference sequence). CDR3 protein: CASSQSRDRGQPQHF. In DNA, the CDR3 is TGTGCCAGCAGCCAGTCCCGGGACAGGGGTCAGCCCCAGCATTTT.

This chain uses TRBV29-1 with TRBJ2-7, with 11 bases matching TRBD2. The CDR3 consists of 16 residues. Germline-derived CDR1 and CDR2 are SQVTM and ANQGSEA. The J segment lost 5 bases and the V segment lost 1 base, leaving 10 bases of the junction unmatched. The CDR3 coding sequence is TGCAGCGTTGAAGCCGGAACTAGCGGGAGTTCCCACGAGCAGTACTTC. Protein: CSVEAGTSGSSHEQYF.

A word on this clone: Other nucleotide sequences from this sample produce the same CDR3. CDR3 region: CASSLEGAGGYTF. DNA of the CDR3: TGTGCCAGCAGTTTAGAGGGGGCTGGTGGCTACACCTTC. The chain employs TRBV28 and TRBJ1-2, with TRBD1 identical over 7 bases. The CDR3 is 13 amino acids. The ends lost 2 bases at V and 7 bases at J; junction bases unmatched: 4. Germline CDR1 is MDHEN and CDR2 is SYDVKM.

The chain has TRBV5-4 and TRBJ2-5; perhaps TRBD2 as D (5 bases). Germline CDR1 is SGHNT and CDR2 is YYREEE (reference sequence). V shed 0 bases and J shed 4 bases, with 10 bases lying between them. The CDR3 has 14 residues. The CDR3 protein is CASSLAAGRETQYF. Written as DNA, the CDR3 is TGTGCCAGCAGCTTGGCCGCGGGCCGAGAGACCCAGTACTTC.

The chain couples TRBV27 to TRBJ1-1; D is perhaps TRBD1 (5 bases). V was cut by 6 bases and J by 1 base, with 6 bases left in between. In germline, CDR1 is MNHEY, CDR2 SMNVEV (reference sequence). The CDR3 spans 12 residues. This chain's CDR3 is CASRGRNTEAFF. DNA for the CDR3: TGTGCCAGCAGGGGGCGGAACACTGAAGCTTTCTTT.

This sequence joins TRBV5-4 and TRBJ1-6; D not certain. Germline V gives CDR1 SGHNT, CDR2 YYREEE (reference sequence). The V end lost 7 bases, the J end lost 0 bases, and 11 bases lay between the germline ends. The CDR3 loop spans 15 amino acids. The chain's CDR3 is CASGLRSSYNSPLHF. The CDR3 DNA reads as TGTGCCAGCGGACTTCGGAGCTCCTATAATTCACCCCTCCACTTT.

The chain combines TRBV5-1 with TRBJ1-1; D ambiguous. The CDR3 has 15 residues. CDR1 is SGHRS and CDR2 is YFSETQ in the germline V gene. V was shortened by 4 bases and J by 1 base, with 14 bases between the two germline ends. The CDR3 sequence: CASSVGSWGNTEAFF. The CDR3 coding sequence is TGCGCCAGCAGCGTTGGATCTTGGGGGAACACTGAAGCTTTCTTT.

The V call is TRBV19, the J call TRBJ2-3, with 9 bases matching TRBD1. Germline V gene data show CDR1 as LNHDA and CDR2 as SQIVND (reference sequence). CDR3 length: 15 residues. V lost 3 bases to trimming and J lost 3 bases; unmatched junction nucleotides: 4. CDR3 bases: TGTGCCAGTAGTATCGGGACAGGGAGGACAGATACGCAGTATTTT. Translated, it gives CASSIGTGRTDTQYF.

The chain recombines TRBV19 with TRBJ1-5; tentative D call: TRBD1 (5 bases). CDR3 length equals 16 residues. Germline assignment: CDR1 LNHDA and CDR2 SQIVND (reference sequence). The V gene lost 3 bases and the J gene lost 8 bases, with 20 bases spanning the gap. CDR3 loop: CASSIGAVGPLKPQHF. The CDR3, as DNA: TGTGCCAGTAGTATCGGGGCGGTGGGCCCCTTAAAGCCCCAGCATTTT.

V and J are TRBV28 and TRBJ2-1; possibly TRBD1 or TRBD2 for D (5 bases each). CDR1 and CDR2 from the germline V gene are MDHEN and SYDVKM. This CDR3 is 15 amino acids long. The V gene lost 6 bases and the J gene lost 7 bases, with 19 bases spanning the gap. CDR3 sequence reads: CASRPGTSRGNEQFF. In DNA form, the CDR3 reads TGTGCCAGCAGACCCGGGACCTCCCGGGGAAATGAGCAGTTCTTC.

The chain uses TRBV28 and TRBJ1-2; no definite D call. Germline lookup yields CDR1 MDHEN and CDR2 SYDVKM. The CDR3 has 12 residues. V was cut by 2 bases and J by 10 bases, with 11 bases left in between. DNA of the CDR3: TGTGCCAGCAGTTTAGAGGGTCGGTCCTACACCTTC. Residues: CASSLEGRSYTF.

The chain has TRBV6-2 or TRBV6-3 and TRBJ2-3, with TRBD2 identical over 9 bases. The germline V gene has CDR1 MNHEY and CDR2 SVGEGT. The V and J ends lost 5 bases and 1 base, in that order; junction bases with no gene match: 7. The CDR3 is 16 residues long. CDR3 nucleotides: TGTGCCAGCAGTCTACAAAAGCGGGGGGGCACAGATACGCAGTATTTT. This encodes CASSLQKRGGTDTQYF.

J is TRBJ1-1 and V is TRBV5-6, with D perhaps TRBD1 (5 bases). Per the germline V gene, CDR1 is SGHDT and CDR2 is YYEEEE. V was trimmed by 4 bases and J by 4 bases, leaving 8 bases between them. The CDR3 totals 12 residues. The CDR3: CASSMGLTEAFF. CDR3 nucleotides: TGTGCCAGCAGCATGGGACTCACTGAAGCTTTCTTT.

The chain couples TRBV18 to TRBJ2-7, with 7 bases lining up with TRBD2. The CDR3 consists of 15 residues. The germline V gene has CDR1 KGHSH and CDR2 LQKENI. Unmatched junction bases numbered 4, after V lost 2 bases and J lost 0 bases. CDR3 DNA sequence: TGTGCCAGCTCACCAGTAGGCGGGAGCTCCTACGAGCAGTACTTC. This sequence encodes CASSPVGGSSYEQYF.

The genes are TRBV19 and TRBJ1-5, with no clear D. Trimming pared 7 bases from V and 0 bases from J, leaving 10 bases between. CDR1 LNHDA and CDR2 SQIVND come from the germline V gene (reference sequence). The CDR3 is made up of 14 amino acids. Here the CDR3 DNA reads TGTGCCAGTATCGGGCCCAATAGCAATCAGCCCCAGCATTTT. Protein sequence: CASIGPNSNQPQHF.

The chain links TRBV28 to TRBJ2-7; no reliable D call. V was trimmed by 10 bases and J by 3 bases, leaving 7 bases between them. The length of the CDR3 is 10 residues. CDR1 is MDHEN and CDR2 is SYDVKM in the germline V gene. CDR3 sequence: CATGLYEQYF. The CDR3 DNA reads as TGTGCCACGGGTCTCTACGAGCAGTACTTC.

This clone was found a few times. The junction shows a germline mismatch at one end, possibly a read error. The V gene is TRBV7-9, the J gene TRBJ1-2; D ambiguous. The CDR3 spans 11 residues. Germline V gene sequence: CDR1 SEHNR, CDR2 FQNEAQ (reference sequence). The CDR3 loop is CASSLAWQLLF. CDR3 sequence (DNA): TGTGCCAGCAGCTTAGCGTGGCAGTTACTCTTC.

V usage is TRBV6-2 or TRBV6-3 and J usage is TRBJ1-5, with 7 bases lining up with TRBD1. Germline lookup yields CDR1 MNHEY and CDR2 SVGEGT. The CDR3 is made up of 16 amino acids. J gave up 0 bases and V 2 bases, and 4 bases lay outside the gene matches. Written as DNA, the CDR3 is TGTGCCAGCAGTTACGGGACAGCCTATAGCAATCAGCCCCAGCATTTT. The encoded protein is CASSYGTAYSNQPQHF.

The chain combines TRBV24-1 with TRBJ2-1; 9 bases fit TRBD1. In germline, CDR1 is KGHDR, CDR2 SFDVKD. The V gene end was trimmed by 3 bases and the J gene end by 5 bases; junction bases not matched to a gene: 7. The CDR3 spans 16 residues. The CDR3 loop is CATSDPRTGEHNEQFF. The CDR3 coding sequence is TGTGCCACCAGTGATCCTCGGACAGGGGAGCACAATGAGCAGTTCTTC.